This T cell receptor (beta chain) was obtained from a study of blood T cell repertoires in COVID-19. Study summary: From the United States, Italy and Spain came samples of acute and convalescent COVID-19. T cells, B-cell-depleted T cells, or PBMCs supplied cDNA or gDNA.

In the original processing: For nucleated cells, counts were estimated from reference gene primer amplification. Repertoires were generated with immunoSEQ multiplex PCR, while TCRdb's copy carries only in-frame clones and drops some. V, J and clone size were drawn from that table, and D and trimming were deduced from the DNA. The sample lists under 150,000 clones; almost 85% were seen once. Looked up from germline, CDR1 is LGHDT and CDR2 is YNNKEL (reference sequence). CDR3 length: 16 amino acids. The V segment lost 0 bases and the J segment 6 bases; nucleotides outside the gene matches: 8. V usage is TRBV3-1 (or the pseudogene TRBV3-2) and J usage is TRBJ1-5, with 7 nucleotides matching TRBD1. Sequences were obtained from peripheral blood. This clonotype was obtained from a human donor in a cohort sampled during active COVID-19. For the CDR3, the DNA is TGTGCCAGCAGCCAAGATAAAGGACAGGCGGGTCAGCCCCAGCATTTT. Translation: CASSQDKGQAGQPQHF.